The clone carrying this T cell receptor beta chain was picked up a small number of times. This entry comes from a study of blood T cell repertoires in COVID-19. Study overall: Acute-phase and convalescent COVID-19 samples originated in the United States, Italy and Spain.

Germline CDR1 and CDR2: SGDLS and YYNGEE. The CDR3 runs 16 residues. V shed 0 bases and J 10 bases; nucleotides not matched to a gene: 5. Repertoires were generated with immunoSEQ multiplex PCR, while TCRdb's copy carries only in-frame clones and drops some. Of tens of thousands of clones listed, 68% are singletons. The receptor was derived from a woman aged 70-85 years with acute or convalescent COVID-19. The sample consisted of peripheral blood. The chain links TRBV9 to TRBJ2-1, with 15 bases that match TRBD2. The CDR3 loop is CASSVVWTSGGGEQFF. The CDR3 DNA reads as TGTGCCAGCAGCGTAGTGTGGACTAGCGGGGGGGGCGAGCAGTTCTTC.